A single sample gave rise to the 7 T cell receptor beta chains below, sequenced in a study of spatial heterogeneity in lung cancer. Time point reported: sample taken at primary tumor resection. Without sorting, whole RNA was sequenced from tumor, nontumor lung or frozen PBMC. Each CDR3 protein is one row after TCRdb ran MiXCR on the 5' RACE reads. The sample records about 12,000 distinct CDR3 sequences, 14% being singletons. The sequencing here drew on PBMCs, taken at surgery. Source of these receptors: a female donor with early-stage non-small cell lung cancer.

This chain uses TRBV28 with TRBJ1-2; D is perhaps TRBD1 (6 bases). V lost 6 bases and J lost 4, with 15 bases in between. This CDR3 region has 14 residues. Germline CDR1 reads MDHEN; CDR2 reads SYDVKM. The CDR3 region has the DNA TGTGCCAGCAGCCCGGGACACCAGCTCTATGGCTACACCTTC. Encoded protein: CASSPGHQLYGYTF.

This clonotype qualifies as medium-sized. The V call is TRBV19, the J call TRBJ2-1; 8 bases align to TRBD2. With 1 base clipped from V and 7 bases from J, the junction kept 6 bases outside the gene matches. Germline V lookup: CDR1 LNHDA, CDR2 SQIVND (reference sequence). This CDR3 has 15 residues. The CDR3 DNA reads TGTGCCAGTAGTATAGCGGGAGGGGAATGGAATGAGCAGTTCTTC. Translation gives CASSIAGGEWNEQFF.

Relative to its sample, this clonotype is medium-sized. The V gene is TRBV18, the J gene TRBJ2-7; D gene uncertain. The CDR3 is 16 amino acids. Trimming stripped 6 bases from V and 7 bases from J, with 25 bases between. Germline V gene data show CDR1 as KGHSH and CDR2 as LQKENI. CDR3 DNA: TGTGCCAGCTCCCCTCCAGGCACAGCCTCGACTCGGGAGCAGTACTTC. Protein: CASSPPGTASTREQYF.

This clonotype appeared many times. The CDR3 sequence: CASSGGTGVWTEAFF. CDR3 nucleotide sequence: TGTGCCAGCAGTGGAGGGACAGGGGTGTGGACTGAAGCTTTCTTT. The gene calls are TRBV2 and TRBJ1-1, with TRBD1 matching over 10 bases. The J segment lost 5 bases and the V segment lost 4 bases, leaving 7 bases of the junction unmatched. The CDR3 runs to 15 residues. CDR1 is SNHLY, CDR2 FYNNEI, per germline. Using reference TRBV2 and TRBJ1-1 for the parts outside the CDR3, the full variable domain is EPEVTQTPSHQVTQMGQEVILRCVPISNHLYFYWYRQILGQKVEFLVSFYNNEISEKSEIFDDQFSVERPDGSNFTLKIRSTKLEDSAMYFCASSGGTGVWTEAFFGQGTRLTVV.

This clonotype rates as medium-sized (0.01 to 0.1%). This chain uses TRBV20-1 with TRBJ2-1, with 10 bases matching TRBD2. The CDR3 spans 14 residues. J was trimmed by 9 bases and V by 6 bases; bases with no gene match: 11. The germline V gene has CDR1 DFQATT and CDR2 SNEGSKA (reference sequence). This CDR3 is CSANPRVAGGEQFF. The CDR3 DNA reads as TGCAGTGCCAACCCACGGGTAGCGGGAGGTGAGCAGTTCTTC.

Only one count was recorded for this clonotype. The rearrangement uses TRBV4-3 and TRBJ2-1; TRBD2 matches at 15 bases. The junction had 6 bases not matched to a gene; V was cut back by 4 bases and J by 8 bases. The CDR3 runs to 16 residues. The V gene's germline CDR1 is LGHNA and CDR2 YSLEER. CDR3 bases: TGCGCCAGCAGCCTTAGGACTAGCGGGAGGGCGGATGAGCAGTTCTTC. Protein: CASSLRTSGRADEQFF.

The sample holds many counts of this clonotype. J is TRBJ1-5 and V is TRBV3-1; D uncertain. The CDR3 has 12 amino acids. Trimming pared 1 base from V and 4 bases from J, leaving 2 bases between. CDR1 and CDR2 (germline): LGHDT, YNNKEL (reference sequence). The CDR3 DNA reads TGTGCCAGCAGCCAAGGAAATCAGCCCCAGCATTTT. This gives the protein CASSQGNQPQHF. The complete variable domain, with remaining parts taken from reference TRBV3-1 and TRBJ1-5, reads DTAVSQTPKYLVTQMGNDKSIKCEQNLGHDTMYWYKQDSKKFLKIMFSYNNKELIINETVPNRFSPKSPDKAHLNLHINSLELGDSAVYFCASSQGNQPQHFGDGTRLSIL.